What follows is one TCR beta chain and its context. This clone was seen a handful of times. This clone's antigen is unknown. The sample holds no much larger clone one base away, and base qualities are not on file. Looking up the germline V gene (reference sequence) yields CDR1 LNHDA and CDR2 SQIVND. After removal of 6 bases from V and 0 bases from J, the junction retains 5 bases not matched to a gene. The CDR3 runs 14 residues from the cysteine to the phenylalanine. CDR3 DNA only is kept here, 42 bases in frame from base 1. One collaborating source in Seattle enrolled patients while the patients were actively infected and followed the patients over time throughout the course of disease. Each collaborating institution followed its own protocols to collect whole blood in K2EDTA tubes. For TCRbeta analysis, collaborators shipped samples as frozen whole blood, isolated PBMCs, or DNA extracted from either of those sample types.

This sample stems from a study of blood T cell repertoires in COVID-19 (TCRdb year 2020). About the full investigation: Samples covering the acute and convalescent phases of COVID-19 were provided by collaborators in the United States, Italy and Spain. Subjects who had been exposed to COVID-19, were actively infected with it, or had recovered from it provided the deeply sampled blood TCRbeta repertoires that made up the dataset. Nearly every sample came with metadata listing a de-identified subject ID, COVID-19 status, age in years and sex. The samples were drawn from the first 160 participants of the ongoing ImmuneRACE study and from 950 to 1,500 subjects provided by 6 global collaborators. HLA class I and class II types, where available, came from metadata supplied by the sample provider rather than from assay-based typing. The prospective study material was composed of cDNA or gDNA derived from T cells, B-cell-depleted T cells, or PBMCs. A freely available public database, intended as a resource for researchers studying the immune response to SARS-CoV-2, is where the repertoires were released.

The immunoSEQ Assay, a bias-controlled multiplex PCR, was used to amplify TCRbeta CDR3 regions from genomic DNA. On the authors' methods: Within the assay, amplification of reference gene primers was used to estimate how many nucleated cells each sample contained. To quantify the absolute abundance of each unique TCRbeta CDR3 rearrangement, sequence reads were collapsed and filtered. For each sample, productive Simpson clonality was calculated by taking the square root of Simpson's diversity index across productive rearrangements. In its TCRdb copy, this immuneACCESS table keeps in-frame sequences only and misses some clones. Where compared with another copy, unresolved V genes explain less than half of these, and the others have no known cause. V, J and clone size derive from that table, while D and trimming were established from the DNA sequence. The sample table records about 130,000 clones; around 82% of these occur just once. The leading ten clones occupy 17% of the sample.

Overall results and qualifications from the work: Clinical and demographic metadata were provided uncurated, with the amount varying by source and participant.

The sequencing sample was made of peripheral blood. The rearrangement combines TRBV19 with TRBJ2-7; a stretch of 7 junction bases matches TRBD2. This receptor was identified in a man aged 25 to 40 with COVID-19, enrolled during active disease. The CDR3 region: CASRLGGGSYEQYF. DNA sequence: TGTGCCAGTAGACTAGGCGGGGGCTCCTACGAGCAGTACTTC.